This passage covers 22 T cell receptor beta chains from one sample sequenced in a study of blood T cell repertoires in COVID-19. Libraries were prepared by immunoSEQ multiplex PCR; TCRdb keeps only in-frame clonotypes and omits some of them. The table records 250,000 to 300,000 clones, about nine tenths of them present only once. Sequencing used peripheral blood. These TCRs come from a woman in her forties or fifties with COVID-19, enrolled during active disease.

The rearrangement joins TRBV25-1 to TRBJ2-3, with 8 bases that match TRBD1. Unmatched junction bases numbered 4, after V lost 6 bases and J lost 2 bases. CDR1 and CDR2 (germline): MGHDK, SYGVNS. The CDR3 length is 14 residues. The CDR3 is CASSGQGFTDTQYF. The CDR3 DNA sequence: TGTGCCAGCAGCGGACAGGGTTTCACAGATACGCAGTATTTT.

The chain couples TRBV5-4 to TRBJ1-3; no clear D. The V gene lost 4 bases and the J gene lost 0 bases, with 5 bases spanning the gap. The CDR3 totals 13 residues. The germline gives CDR1 SGHNT, CDR2 YYREEE (reference sequence). CDR3 coding DNA: TGTGCCAGCAGCCTTAACTCTGGAAACACCATATATTTT. It is translated as CASSLNSGNTIYF.

Only one count was recorded for this clone. CDR3 nucleotides: TGTGCCAGCAGCGGGGGATATCAGGGCAACACTGAAGCTTTCTTT. The encoded protein is CASSGGYQGNTEAFF. This chain links TRBV9 with TRBJ1-1, with TRBD1 as a possible D gene (5 bases). V dropped 3 bases and J dropped 2 bases, with 14 bases sitting between them. Per germline, CDR1 SGDLS and CDR2 YYNGEE. The CDR3 covers 15 residues. The full variable domain, completed using reference TRBV9 and TRBJ1-1, is DSGVTQTPKHLITATGQRVTLRCSPRSGDLSVYWYQQSLDQGLQFLIQYYNGEERAKGNILERFSAQQFPDLHSELNLSSLELGDSALYFCASSGGYQGNTEAFFGQGTRLTVV.

J is TRBJ1-5 and V is TRBV18, with no clear D. Trimming took 6 bases from V and 0 from J, leaving 15 bases between them. Germline assignment: CDR1 KGHSH and CDR2 LQKENI. The CDR3 runs to 16 residues. The CDR3 nucleotides read TGTGCCAGCTCCCAGAGCAACCAGGTTAGCAATCAGCCCCAGCATTTT. Translating it yields CASSQSNQVSNQPQHF. The whole variable domain, remainder taken from reference TRBV18 and TRBJ1-5, is NAGVMQNPRHLVRRRGQEARLRCSPMKGHSHVYWYRQLPEEGLKFMVYLQKENIIDESGMPKERFSAEFPKEGPSILRIQQVVRGDSAAYFCASSQSNQVSNQPQHFGDGTRLSIL.

The chain combines TRBV7-9 with TRBJ2-4; weak D call: TRBD2 (6 bases). Germline lookup yields CDR1 SEHNR and CDR2 FQNEAQ (reference sequence). CDR3 size: 17 residues. Trimming stripped 1 base from V and 8 bases from J, with 21 bases between. The chain's CDR3 is CASSLGEETGRTYIQYF. The CDR3 DNA sequence: TGTGCCAGCAGCTTAGGGGAGGAGACTGGACGGACATACATTCAGTACTTC. Filled out from reference TRBV7-9 and TRBJ2-4, the complete variable domain reads DTGVSQNPRHKITKRGQNVTFRCDPISEHNRLYWYRQTLGQGPEFLTYFQNEAQLEKSRLLSDRFSAERPKGSFSTLEIQRTEQGDSAMYLCASSLGEETGRTYIQYFGAGTRLSVL.

The V call is TRBV5-1, the J call TRBJ1-1, with a tentative D call TRBD1 (6 bases). The CDR3 runs 15 residues. Germline values: CDR1 SGHRS, CDR2 YFSETQ. The germline V and J ends were trimmed by 4 bases and 0 bases, with 13 bases remaining between them. The chain's CDR3 is CASSGGQLMNTEAFF. CDR3 in DNA: TGCGCCAGCAGCGGCGGACAGCTCATGAACACTGAAGCTTTCTTT.

CDR3: CASSSAGTGARNTIYF. The CDR3 DNA follows: TGTGCCAGCAGCTCCGCCGGGACAGGGGCTCGAAACACCATATATTTT. The rearrangement joins TRBV11-2 to TRBJ1-3; the match to TRBD1 covers 10 bases. The V gene's germline CDR1 is SGHAT and CDR2 FQNNGV. The CDR3 extends over 16 amino acids. Unmatched junction bases numbered 8, after V lost 4 bases and J lost 5 bases. Full variable domain (outside the CDR3, taken from reference TRBV11-2 and TRBJ1-3): EAGVAQSPRYKIIEKRQSVAFWCNPISGHATLYWYQQILGQGPKLLIQFQNNGVVDDSQLPKDRFSAERLKGVDSTLKIQPAKLEDSAVYLCASSSAGTGARNTIYFGEGSWLTVV.

This clone was recorded only once. This chain joins TRBV19 and TRBJ2-7, with 7 bases that match TRBD1. Looked up from germline, CDR1 is LNHDA and CDR2 is SQIVND (reference sequence). The CDR3 covers 17 residues. The V and J ends lost 8 bases and 2 bases, in that order; junction bases with no gene match: 18. This CDR3 reads CASQGTGRTGDPYEQYF. The CDR3 coding sequence is TGTGCCAGTCAGGGGACGGGTAGGACAGGCGACCCCTACGAGCAGTACTTC.

The rearrangement links TRBV27 to TRBJ1-1, with TRBD1 as a possible D gene (5 bases). The CDR3 length is 13 residues. V was clipped by 0 bases and J by 11 bases, with 13 bases between them. The germline V gene encodes CDR1 MNHEY and CDR2 SMNVEV (reference sequence). In nucleotides, the CDR3 is TGTGCCAGCAGTTTATCGTGGGGAGGGGACGCTTTCTTT. Protein sequence: CASSLSWGGDAFF.

The chain carries TRBV3-1 (or the pseudogene TRBV3-2) and TRBJ2-3; TRBD2 matches at 10 bases. Germline-derived CDR1 and CDR2 are LGHDT and YNNKEL (reference sequence). This CDR3 spans 17 amino acids. V trimming: 3 bases; J trimming: 2 bases; junction bases outside the gene matches: 8. The CDR3 here is CASSHKAGGTLTDTQYF. The CDR3 nucleotides are TGTGCCAGCAGCCACAAAGCGGGAGGGACACTCACAGATACGCAGTATTTT.

This clone is a singleton in its sample. V usage is TRBV29-1 and J usage is TRBJ2-1; 10 positions agree with TRBD2. V was clipped by 6 bases and J by 8 bases; unmatched bases: 7. This CDR3 region has 13 residues. In germline, CDR1 is SQVTM, CDR2 ANQGSEA. CDR3 in amino acids: CSVTSGALHEQFF. As DNA, the CDR3 is TGCAGCGTAACTAGCGGGGCCCTCCATGAGCAGTTCTTC.

V usage is TRBV19 and J usage is TRBJ1-5; 9 nucleotides agree with TRBD1. The junction had 10 bases not matched to a gene; V was cut back by 9 bases and J by 4 bases. Looked up from germline, CDR1 is LNHDA and CDR2 is SQIVND (reference sequence). This CDR3 is 15 amino acids long. The CDR3 sequence is CASHPGQGRNQPQHF. Here the CDR3 DNA reads TGTGCCAGCCATCCGGGACAGGGTAGGAATCAGCCCCAGCATTTT.

The chain joins TRBV14 to TRBJ2-1; D remains unclear. Trimming pared 0 bases from V and 6 bases from J, leaving 15 bases between. The germline CDR1 and CDR2 sequences are SGHDN and FVKESK. The CDR3 sequence is 16 residues long. The CDR3 is CASSQDIPNGGNEQFF. Written as DNA, the CDR3 is TGTGCCAGCAGCCAAGATATTCCAAACGGTGGCAATGAGCAGTTCTTC.

The genes are TRBV2 and TRBJ2-1; 10 bases line up with TRBD2. Trimming at V came to 2 bases and at J to 5 bases, leaving 9 bases not matched to a gene. The CDR3 is 17 amino acids. CDR1 and CDR2 from the germline V gene are SNHLY and FYNNEI. This chain's CDR3 is CASSERPSGRGDNEQFF. The DNA of the CDR3 is TGTGCCAGCAGTGAAAGGCCGAGCGGGAGGGGGGACAATGAGCAGTTCTTC. Variable domain in full (rest from reference TRBV2 and TRBJ2-1): EPEVTQTPSHQVTQMGQEVILRCVPISNHLYFYWYRQILGQKVEFLVSFYNNEISEKSEIFDDQFSVERPDGSNFTLKIRSTKLEDSAMYFCASSERPSGRGDNEQFFGPGTRLTVL.

The chain employs TRBV27 and TRBJ2-2; D is ambiguous. Looked up from germline, CDR1 is MNHEY and CDR2 is SMNVEV (reference sequence). V was trimmed by 3 bases and J by 3 bases, leaving 8 bases between them. The CDR3 sequence is 14 residues long. CDR3: CASSLRPYTGELFF. The CDR3 region has the DNA TGTGCCAGCAGTTTGAGGCCTTACACCGGGGAGCTGTTTTTT.

The chain is built from TRBV13 and TRBJ2-1, with TRBD2 identical over 9 bases. CDR3 size: 19 residues. V lost 1 base, J lost 7 bases, and 17 bases stayed unmatched. Germline V gene lookup returns CDR1 PRHDT and CDR2 FYEKMQ (reference sequence). The CDR3 region is CASSLEGMRGGPAGNEQFF. The CDR3 coding sequence is TGTGCCAGCAGCTTAGAAGGGATGCGGGGGGGACCCGCTGGGAATGAGCAGTTCTTC.

The rearrangement links TRBV12-5 to TRBJ2-5, with 11 nucleotides matching TRBD1. Germline V gene lookup returns CDR1 LGHNT and CDR2 FRNRAP. V trimming: 4 bases; J trimming: 6 bases; junction bases outside the gene matches: 10. There are 16 residues in the CDR3. In DNA, the CDR3 is TGTGCTAGTGGTTCCTTGGACAGGGGGCTATCAAAGACCCAGTACTTC. Its protein product is CASGSLDRGLSKTQYF. Based on the CDR3 plus reference TRBV12-5 and TRBJ2-5, the full variable domain is DARVTQTPRHKVTEMGQEVTMRCQPILGHNTVFWYRQTMMQGLELLAYFRNRAPLDDSGMPKDRFSAEMPDATLATLKIQPSEPRDSAVYFCASGSLDRGLSKTQYFGPGTRLLVL.

The chain joins TRBV28 to TRBJ1-5; weak D call: TRBD1 (5 bases). V shed 0 bases and J shed 4 bases, with 7 bases lying between them. Per germline, CDR1 MDHEN and CDR2 SYDVKM. The CDR3 sequence is 14 residues long. The CDR3 protein is CASSLWAGNQPQHF. The CDR3 DNA reads as TGTGCCAGCAGTTTATGGGCAGGGAATCAGCCCCAGCATTTT. Using reference TRBV28 and TRBJ1-5 for the parts outside the CDR3, the full variable domain is DVKVTQSSRYLVKRTGEKVFLECVQDMDHENMFWYRQDPGLGLRLIYFSYDVKMKEKGDIPEGYSVSREKKERFSLILESASTNQTSMYLCASSLWAGNQPQHFGDGTRLSIL.

The J gene is TRBJ2-5, the V gene TRBV30; 8 positions match TRBD1. This CDR3 is built from 11 residues. V lost 5 bases and J lost 5; bases outside the gene matches: 1. The V gene's germline CDR1 is GTSNPN and CDR2 SVGIG (reference sequence). The CDR3 spells CAWRDRETQYF. The DNA for the CDR3 is TGTGCCTGGCGGGACAGGGAGACCCAGTACTTC.

This clone was recorded once. The chain links TRBV19 to TRBJ1-1; TRBD1 aligns across 7 bases. V dropped 3 bases and J dropped 4; count of bases not matched to a gene: 5. This CDR3 has 14 residues. The germline V gene has CDR1 LNHDA and CDR2 SQIVND (reference sequence). The CDR3 sequence is CASSISAGGTEAFF. As DNA, the CDR3 is TGTGCCAGTAGTATTTCGGCAGGGGGCACTGAAGCTTTCTTT.

This chain connects TRBV10-1 to TRBJ2-4, with a weak D call TRBD1 (6 bases). This CDR3 spans 14 amino acids. The V gene lost 9 bases and the J gene lost 0 bases, with 12 bases spanning the gap. Germline CDR1 reads WNHNN; CDR2 reads SYGVQD (reference sequence). CDR3 region: CARQPGAAKNIQYF. The CDR3 nucleotides read TGCGCCAGACAACCAGGGGCAGCCAAAAACATTCAGTACTTC.

This chain uses TRBV21-1 with TRBJ1-1; no DNA check was done on the table's D call, TRBD1. TRBV21-1 is classified as a pseudogene. The CDR3 is 16 residues long. The CDR3 nucleotides are TGTGCCAGCAGCAAAGGAGACAGGTGTTTGAACACTGAAGCTTTCTTT. Amino acid sequence: CASSKGDRCLNTEAFF.